This record covers a single TCR beta chain. The target antigen is unknown. The sample belongs to a study of T cell repertoires in cytomegalovirus infection. Looking at the study overall: Public TCR beta signature analysis indicated the presence of both CMV infection and matching HLA type.

Broader study findings: Identification of carriers of CMV plus the relevant HLA was achieved through cumulative public TCR beta family frequency. HLA-C-restricted CMV-specific TCR beta clonotypes prevailed in the ex vivo response.

One entry per CDR3 protein, called by TCRdb with MiXCR from the reads. There are roughly 640,000 distinct CDR3 sequences in the sample; 24% occur only once, and 6.5% to 10% lies in the top ten. Germline V gives CDR1 SEHNR, CDR2 FQNEAQ (reference sequence). Trimming removed 5 bases from V and 12 bases from J, with 20 bases in between. The CDR3 has 14 residues. The specimen was CD8+ T cells from PBMCs. This clonotype originated in a human donor in good health (CMV status not recorded). Some clones in this sample may be carry-over from other donors' samples. The chain combines TRBV7-9 with TRBJ2-1, with D perhaps matching TRBD2 (5 bases). CDR3 in amino acids: CASSPRDHEVAQFF. CDR3 DNA sequence: TGTGCCAGCAGCCCCCGGGATCACGAAGTCGCGCAGTTCTTC.